Detailed here is one T cell receptor beta chain. This sample stems from a study of T cell changes during pregnancy in multiple sclerosis. Profiling relied on immunoSEQ multiplex PCR, and the TCRdb table lists in-frame clones only, not all of them. The profile shows some 110,000 clones, 92% of them singletons. Looked up from germline, CDR1 is SGHKS and CDR2 is YYEKEE (reference sequence). V gave up 1 base and J gave up 4 bases, with 9 bases separating them. This CDR3 spans 15 amino acids. Sequencing was performed on peripheral blood, taken in the third trimester of pregnancy. The genes are TRBV5-5 and TRBJ1-6, with D possibly TRBD1 on 6 matching bases. The clonotype was recovered from a female donor with multiple sclerosis, enrolled in a pregnancy study. The CDR3 DNA follows: TGTGCCAGCAGCTTGTGGACAGCGTATAATTCACCCCTCCACTTT. As protein: CASSLWTAYNSPLHF.